This TCR beta chain was found in a study of T cell responses to AZD1222 COVID-19 vaccine. Findings of the study overall: In a largely white British group with more females than males, clonal diversity was possibly underestimated. Variant regions that are unmutated are reportedly the target of nearly half of spike-specific TCRs. Sampling that yielded the repertoires occurred only after the peak T cell response. Vaccination with two AZD1222 doses was followed by a rise in Spike-specific TCR breadth and depth.

Germline V gene sequence: CDR1 SNHLY, CDR2 FYNNEI. This CDR3 region has 15 residues. After removal of 2 bases from V and 5 bases from J, the junction contained 7 bases not matched to a gene. In regard to this clone: As yet, its antigen is unknown.

Clones were read by immunoSEQ multiplex PCR, and TCRdb kept only the in-frame ones, dropping some. The sample shows approximately 130,000 clones, about 89% of them seen only once. The rearrangement joins TRBV2 to TRBJ2-7; TRBD1 agrees at 9 bases. This clonotype originated in an adult who received the AZD1222 COVID-19 vaccine. Material: peripheral blood, obtained 28 days after the second AZD1222 dose. CDR3 coding DNA: TGTGCCAGCAGTGAAACGGGACAGGGCTACGACGAGCAGTACTTC. Residues: CASSETGQGYDEQYF.